This is a list of T cell receptor beta chains from one sample in a study of vaccination and CD4 T cells after COVID-19. MiXCR was run by TCRdb on the PCR reads, yielding one entry per CDR3 protein. Among 18,000 or so distinct CDR3 sequences listed, under 65% were seen once. Antigen specificity for these receptors is unknown. Material: CD4+ T cells from blood, cultured in vitro. These receptors all come from a human donor who had recovered from COVID-19. Each CDR3 is given without its conserved first and last residue. Each record gives: D gene, clone size, V gene, CDR3 protein. D genes are given only for firm matches. The size of a clone is reported for some rows only, either as once, few or many, or as a class for expanded clones.

D: TRBD2; size: NA; V: TRBV6-2/TRBV6-3; CDR3: ASSYGVLAGYEQY
D: TRBD2; size: once; V: TRBV10-3; CDR3: AISESTSGNSYEQY
D: TRBD1; size: NA; V: TRBV6-1; CDR3: ASSLTGGIGEAF
D: NA; size: NA; V: TRBV4-1; CDR3: ASSQAEETYEQY
D: TRBD1; size: NA; V: TRBV3-1; CDR3: ASSQEGGRYGYT
D: NA; size: NA; V: TRBV5-4; CDR3: ASSLAERASGANVLT
D: NA; size: NA; V: TRBV10-1; CDR3: ASSNAGTPEQY
D: TRBD1; size: few; V: TRBV7-2; CDR3: ASSLPGQGSSYNSPLH
D: NA; size: once; V: TRBV5-1; CDR3: ASSLQGDYGYT
D: NA; size: few; V: TRBV27; CDR3: ASSPFAQTGTKNIQY
D: TRBD2; size: NA; V: TRBV7-2; CDR3: ASMWTSVYPYEQY
D: TRBD2; size: NA; V: TRBV4-3; CDR3: ASSQWGGSSEQY
D: NA; size: NA; V: TRBV20-1; CDR3: SASHQRADTQY
D: TRBD1; size: NA; V: TRBV6-2/TRBV6-3; CDR3: ASTQTGTFEAF
D: TRBD1; size: few; V: TRBV19; CDR3: ASSELTGSNQPQH
D: NA; size: NA; V: TRBV5-6; CDR3: ASSLEYQETQY
D: TRBD1; size: few; V: TRBV7-4; CDR3: ASSLALIDRTGDSSTDTQY
D: NA; size: few; V: TRBV7-2; CDR3: ASSSGLYSPITDTQY
D: NA; size: few; V: TRBV15; CDR3: ATSSVHRVGRANYGYT
D: TRBD2; size: NA; V: TRBV11-3; CDR3: ASSGGTSGRPYNEQF
D: TRBD2; size: few; V: TRBV24-1; CDR3: ATSDPSAGGVTEQF
D: NA; size: NA; V: TRBV6-1; CDR3: ASTEGMSNQSQH
D: NA; size: few; V: TRBV5-1; CDR3: ASSPGGTDTQY
D: NA; size: NA; V: TRBV5-6; CDR3: ASSSGPAGGTEAF
D: NA; size: NA; V: TRBV28; CDR3: ASQGPGLPSTDTQY
D: NA; size: NA; V: TRBV11-1; CDR3: ASSRDRSGNTIY
D: NA; size: once; V: TRBV28; CDR3: ASSSTKGPQH
D: NA; size: NA; V: TRBV7-9; CDR3: ASTLGGRTEAF
D: NA; size: NA; V: TRBV11-2; CDR3: ASSPLAGSNTGELF
D: TRBD2; size: NA; V: TRBV6-1; CDR3: ASSIRLAGSFITDTQY
D: TRBD1; size: NA; V: TRBV20-1; CDR3: SASGTATDTQY
D: TRBD1; size: few; V: TRBV7-8; CDR3: ASSWGQGSSGNTIY
D: NA; size: NA; V: TRBV2; CDR3: ASIVWGSGNEQF
D: NA; size: NA; V: TRBV5-6; CDR3: ASSLGPGTGLGNYGYT
D: NA; size: few; V: TRBV12-3/TRBV12-4; CDR3: ASSWRRGYGYT
D: NA; size: few; V: TRBV6-1; CDR3: ASSDDSSYEQY
D: TRBD2; size: NA; V: TRBV12-3/TRBV12-4; CDR3: ASSLILGTSGSPPYTQY
D: NA; size: NA; V: TRBV6-1; CDR3: ASSEASVSDTQY
D: NA; size: NA; V: TRBV7-2; CDR3: ASSRDTDTQY
D: NA; size: NA; V: TRBV5-4; CDR3: ASSRKNSGETQY
D: TRBD2; size: few; V: TRBV7-2; CDR3: ASKGLASNEQY
D: NA; size: NA; V: TRBV24-1; CDR3: ATSLNSYEQY
D: NA; size: NA; V: TRBV9; CDR3: ASSPRVGGQPQH
D: NA; size: few; V: TRBV28; CDR3: ASSSQPQSNQPQH
D: TRBD1; size: NA; V: TRBV7-9; CDR3: ASSLMTGGKTQY
D: NA; size: NA; V: TRBV20-1; CDR3: SARDDRATGELF
D: NA; size: NA; V: TRBV11-3; CDR3: ASSLGDDNEQF
D: TRBD2; size: NA; V: TRBV9; CDR3: ASSPLSAGGTDTQY
D: NA; size: few; V: TRBV20-1; CDR3: SAPLIAGLGEKLF
D: NA; size: few; V: TRBV15; CDR3: ATSRDPGAENQPQH
D: NA; size: NA; V: TRBV28; CDR3: ASTLSQIYSNQPQH
D: NA; size: NA; V: TRBV20-1; CDR3: SASPSLTEAF
D: NA; size: NA; V: TRBV18; CDR3: ASSPQSPPLGNEQF
D: TRBD2; size: few; V: TRBV7-9; CDR3: ASTQRRGGLNTGELF
D: NA; size: NA; V: TRBV20-1; CDR3: SATSLGGYT
D: NA; size: NA; V: TRBV6-5; CDR3: ASSYLTGRNTIY
D: TRBD1; size: NA; V: TRBV5-1; CDR3: ASSWDTGVNGYT
D: NA; size: NA; V: TRBV7-8; CDR3: ASSVEQGHGYT